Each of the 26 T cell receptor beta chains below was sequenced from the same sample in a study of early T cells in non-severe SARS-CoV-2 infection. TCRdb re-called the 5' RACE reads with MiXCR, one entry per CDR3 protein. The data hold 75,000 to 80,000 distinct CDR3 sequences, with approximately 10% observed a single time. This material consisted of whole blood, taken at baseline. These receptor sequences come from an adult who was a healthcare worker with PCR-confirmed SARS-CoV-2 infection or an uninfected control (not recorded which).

The CDR3 is CASSSTGGSPEAFF. Here the CDR3 DNA reads TGTGCCAGCAGCTCGACAGGGGGCTCCCCTGAAGCTTTCTTT. The chain links TRBV11-2 to TRBJ1-1; TRBD1 agrees at 10 bases. The CDR3 totals 14 residues. Germline V CDR1 and CDR2: SGHAT, FQNNGV. Trimming removed 4 bases from V and 6 bases from J; junction bases left unmatched: 5.

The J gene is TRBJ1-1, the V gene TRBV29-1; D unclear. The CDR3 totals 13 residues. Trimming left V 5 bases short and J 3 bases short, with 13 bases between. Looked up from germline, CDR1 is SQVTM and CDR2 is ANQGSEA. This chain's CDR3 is CSVTTTWDTEAFF. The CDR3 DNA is TGCAGCGTTACAACAACCTGGGACACTGAAGCTTTCTTT.

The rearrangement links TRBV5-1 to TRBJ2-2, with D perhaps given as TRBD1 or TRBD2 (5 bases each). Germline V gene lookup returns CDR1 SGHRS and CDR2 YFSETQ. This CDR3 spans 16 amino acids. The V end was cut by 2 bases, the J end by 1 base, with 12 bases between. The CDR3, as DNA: TGCGCCAGCAGCTTACCGGGACCTCGGAACACCGGGGAGCTGTTTTTT. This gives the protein CASSLPGPRNTGELFF.

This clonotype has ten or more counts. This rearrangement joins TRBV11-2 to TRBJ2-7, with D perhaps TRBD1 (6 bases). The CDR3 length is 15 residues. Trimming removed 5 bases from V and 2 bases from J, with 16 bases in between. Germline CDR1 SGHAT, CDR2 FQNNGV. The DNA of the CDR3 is TGTGCCAGCAGCCTGACACAGGGAACTACCTACGAGCAGTACTTC. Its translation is CASSLTQGTTYEQYF.

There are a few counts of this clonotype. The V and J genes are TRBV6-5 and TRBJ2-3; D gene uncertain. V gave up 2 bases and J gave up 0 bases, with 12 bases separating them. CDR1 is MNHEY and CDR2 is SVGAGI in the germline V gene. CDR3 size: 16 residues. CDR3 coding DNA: TGTGCCAGCAGTTACCAAGTCTTCGGGAGCACAGATACGCAGTATTTT. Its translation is CASSYQVFGSTDTQYF.

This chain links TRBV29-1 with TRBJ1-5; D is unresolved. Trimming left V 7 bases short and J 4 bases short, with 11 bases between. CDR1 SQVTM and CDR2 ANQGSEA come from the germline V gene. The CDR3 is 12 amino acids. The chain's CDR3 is CSAGGGNQPQHF. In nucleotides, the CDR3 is TGCAGCGCCGGAGGAGGAAATCAGCCCCAGCATTTT.

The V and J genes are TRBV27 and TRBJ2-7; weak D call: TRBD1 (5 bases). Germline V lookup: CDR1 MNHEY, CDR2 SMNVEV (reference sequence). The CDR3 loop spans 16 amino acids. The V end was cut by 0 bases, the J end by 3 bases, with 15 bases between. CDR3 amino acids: CASSLSPTVSGYEQYF. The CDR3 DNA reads TGTGCCAGCAGTTTATCTCCGACAGTTTCGGGCTACGAGCAGTACTTC.

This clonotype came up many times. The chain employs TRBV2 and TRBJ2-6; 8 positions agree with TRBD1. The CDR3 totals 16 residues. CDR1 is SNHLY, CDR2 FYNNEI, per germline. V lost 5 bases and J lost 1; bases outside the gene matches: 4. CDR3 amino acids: CASSTGGGSGANVLTF. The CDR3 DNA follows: TGTGCCAGCAGTACAGGGGGAGGTTCTGGGGCCAACGTCCTGACTTTC.

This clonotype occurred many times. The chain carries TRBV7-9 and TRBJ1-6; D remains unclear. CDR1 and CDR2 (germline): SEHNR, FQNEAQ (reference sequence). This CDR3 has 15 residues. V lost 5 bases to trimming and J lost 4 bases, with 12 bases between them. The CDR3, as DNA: TGTGCCAGCAGCGTGGGCTCCGGATATAATTCACCCCTCCACTTT. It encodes CASSVGSGYNSPLHF.

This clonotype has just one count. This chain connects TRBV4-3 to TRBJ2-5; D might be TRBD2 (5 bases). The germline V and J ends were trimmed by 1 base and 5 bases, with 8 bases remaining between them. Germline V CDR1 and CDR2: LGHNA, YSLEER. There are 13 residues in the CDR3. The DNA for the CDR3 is TGCGCCAGCAGCCAAGTACGGGGTGAGACCCAGTACTTC. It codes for CASSQVRGETQYF.

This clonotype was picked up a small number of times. The CDR3 region has the DNA TGTGCCACCAGCAGGGCTAATAGTAATGAGCAGTTCTTC. Translation: CATSRANSNEQFF. This sequence joins TRBV15 and TRBJ2-1; D is uncertain. From germline, CDR1 is LNHNV and CDR2 YYDKDF (reference sequence). V lost 3 bases, J lost 7 bases, and 10 bases lay in between. This CDR3 has 13 residues.

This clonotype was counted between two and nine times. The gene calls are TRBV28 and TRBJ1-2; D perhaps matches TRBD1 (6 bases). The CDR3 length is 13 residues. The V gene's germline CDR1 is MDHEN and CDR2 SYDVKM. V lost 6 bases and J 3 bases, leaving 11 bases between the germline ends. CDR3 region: CASRIGQHYGYTF. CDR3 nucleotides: TGTGCCAGCAGGATAGGACAGCACTATGGCTACACCTTC.

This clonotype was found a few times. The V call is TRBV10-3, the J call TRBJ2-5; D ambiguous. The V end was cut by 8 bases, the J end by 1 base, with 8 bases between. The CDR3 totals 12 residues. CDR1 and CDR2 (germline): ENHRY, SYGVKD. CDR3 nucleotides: TGTGCCATCTCCTGGGGCCAAGAGACCCAGTACTTC. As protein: CAISWGQETQYF.

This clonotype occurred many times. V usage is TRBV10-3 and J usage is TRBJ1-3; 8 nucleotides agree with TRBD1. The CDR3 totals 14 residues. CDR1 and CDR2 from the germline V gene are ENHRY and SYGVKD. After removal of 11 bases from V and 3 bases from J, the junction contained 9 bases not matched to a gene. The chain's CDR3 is CAATRTGNGNTIYF. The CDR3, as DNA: TGTGCCGCAACCAGGACAGGGAATGGAAACACCATATATTTT.

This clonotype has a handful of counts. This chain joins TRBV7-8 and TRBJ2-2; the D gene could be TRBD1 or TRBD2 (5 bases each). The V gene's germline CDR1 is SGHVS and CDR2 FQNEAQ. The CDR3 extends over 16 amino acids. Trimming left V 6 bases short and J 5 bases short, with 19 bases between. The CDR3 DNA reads TGTGCCAGCAGACTAGTAGGGGCCCTGGGGACCGGGGAGCTGTTTTTT. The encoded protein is CASRLVGALGTGELFF.

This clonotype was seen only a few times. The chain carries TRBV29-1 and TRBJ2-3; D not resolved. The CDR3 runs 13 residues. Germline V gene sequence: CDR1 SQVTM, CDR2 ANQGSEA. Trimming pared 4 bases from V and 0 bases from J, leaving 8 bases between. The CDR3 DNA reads TGCAGCGTTGTGGAATTTAGCACAGATACGCAGTATTTT. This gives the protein CSVVEFSTDTQYF.

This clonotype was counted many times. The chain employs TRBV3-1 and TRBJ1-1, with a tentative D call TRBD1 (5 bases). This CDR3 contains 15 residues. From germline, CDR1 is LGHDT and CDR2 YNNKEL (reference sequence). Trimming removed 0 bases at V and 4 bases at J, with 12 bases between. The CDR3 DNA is TGTGCCAGCAGCCAAGACTTGGGGACCGGCACTGAAGCTTTCTTT. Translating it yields CASSQDLGTGTEAFF. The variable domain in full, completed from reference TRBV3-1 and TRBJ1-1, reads DTAVSQTPKYLVTQMGNDKSIKCEQNLGHDTMYWYKQDSKKFLKIMFSYNNKELIINETVPNRFSPKSPDKAHLNLHINSLELGDSAVYFCASSQDLGTGTEAFFGQGTRLTVV.

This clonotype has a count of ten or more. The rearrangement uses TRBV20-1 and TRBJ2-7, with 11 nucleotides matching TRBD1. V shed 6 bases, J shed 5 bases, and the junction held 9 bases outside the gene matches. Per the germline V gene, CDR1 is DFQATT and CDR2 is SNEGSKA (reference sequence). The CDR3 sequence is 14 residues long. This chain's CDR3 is CSAEDGDRGNEQYF. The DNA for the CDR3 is TGCAGTGCAGAAGACGGGGACAGGGGGAACGAGCAGTACTTC.

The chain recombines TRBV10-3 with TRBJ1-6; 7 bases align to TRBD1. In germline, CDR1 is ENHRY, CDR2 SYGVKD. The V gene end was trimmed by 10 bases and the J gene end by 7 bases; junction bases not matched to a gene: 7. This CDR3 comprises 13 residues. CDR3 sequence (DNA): TGTGCCACGACCGGGACAGAGAATTCACCCCTCCACTTT. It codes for CATTGTENSPLHF.

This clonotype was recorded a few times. In DNA, the CDR3 is TGTGCCAGCAGTTTTCATGGTGGGGGTAACTTAAGGCAGGTGCAGTACTTC. It codes for CASSFHGGGNLRQVQYF. The J gene is TRBJ2-7, the V gene TRBV28; the D gene could be TRBD1 or TRBD2 (5 bases each). The CDR3 has 17 residues. The germline V gene has CDR1 MDHEN and CDR2 SYDVKM. Trimming removed 3 bases at V and 9 bases at J, with 27 bases between.

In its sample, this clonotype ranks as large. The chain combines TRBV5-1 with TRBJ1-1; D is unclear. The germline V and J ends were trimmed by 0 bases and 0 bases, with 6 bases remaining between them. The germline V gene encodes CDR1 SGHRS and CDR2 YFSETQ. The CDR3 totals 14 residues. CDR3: CASSLAVMNTEAFF. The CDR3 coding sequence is TGCGCCAGCAGCTTGGCTGTAATGAACACTGAAGCTTTCTTT.

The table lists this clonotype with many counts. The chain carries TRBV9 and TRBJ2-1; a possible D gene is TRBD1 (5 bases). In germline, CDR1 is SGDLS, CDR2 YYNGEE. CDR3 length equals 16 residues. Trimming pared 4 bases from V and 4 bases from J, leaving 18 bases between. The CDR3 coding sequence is TGTGCCAGCAGCCCCCAGGGCAGGGTGGGTTACAATGAGCAGTTCTTC. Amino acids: CASSPQGRVGYNEQFF.

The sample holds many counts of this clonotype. CDR3 bases: TGTGCCAGCAGTGAAGATGATGGGGCGGGCAATGAGCAGTTCTTC. Protein: CASSEDDGAGNEQFF. The genes are TRBV6-1 and TRBJ2-1, with D possibly being TRBD1 or TRBD2 (5 bases each). Trimming took off 1 base at V and 6 bases at J, with 13 bases between the two ends. This CDR3 is built from 15 residues. Germline V gene data show CDR1 as MNHNS and CDR2 as SASEGT.

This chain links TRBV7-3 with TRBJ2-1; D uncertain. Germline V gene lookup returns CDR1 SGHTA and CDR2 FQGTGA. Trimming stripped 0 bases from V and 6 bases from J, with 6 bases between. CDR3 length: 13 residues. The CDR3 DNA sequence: TGTGCCAGCAGCTTAACAGGGCCCAATGAGCAGTTCTTC. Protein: CASSLTGPNEQFF.

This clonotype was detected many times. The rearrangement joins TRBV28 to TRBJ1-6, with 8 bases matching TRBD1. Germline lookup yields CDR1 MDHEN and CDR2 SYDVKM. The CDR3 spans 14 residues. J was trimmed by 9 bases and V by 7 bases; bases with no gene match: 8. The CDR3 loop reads CASNNRDRSSPLHF. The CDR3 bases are TGTGCCAGCAATAACCGGGACAGGTCTTCACCCCTCCACTTT.

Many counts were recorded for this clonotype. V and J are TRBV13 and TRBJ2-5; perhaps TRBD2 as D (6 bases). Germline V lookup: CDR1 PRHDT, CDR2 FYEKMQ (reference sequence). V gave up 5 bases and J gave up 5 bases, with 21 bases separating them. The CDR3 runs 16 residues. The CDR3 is CASSALTGTRGETQYF. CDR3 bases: TGTGCCAGCAGCGCGCTTACCGGGACTCGGGGGGAGACCCAGTACTTC.